This TCR beta chain emerged from a study of cytomegalovirus exposure and HLA in healthy donors. Across the whole study: The 90 to 150 validation repertoires and the 666 first-cohort repertoires shared a platform, a later analysis reported. Study conclusions and caveats: TCR beta chains numbering approximately 150 were designated cytomegalovirus-associated. Across donors, most TCRs were seen rarely, yet some public ones were widespread. Cytomegalovirus status was reportedly diagnosed by the classifier with high sensitivity and specificity.

After removal of 6 bases from V and 0 bases from J, the junction contained 12 bases not matched to a gene. The CDR3 runs 18 residues. Germline CDR1 and CDR2: MNHEY and SMNVEV (reference sequence). Clones were read by immunoSEQ multiplex PCR, and TCRdb kept only the in-frame ones, dropping some. The sample gives fewer than 300,000 clones, around 87% of which show up once; approximately 0.94% is in the top ten. This clone was counted ten times or more. What it recognizes is unknown. The rearrangement links TRBV27 to TRBJ2-3, with TRBD2 matching 10 bases. Sequencing input: PBMCs. The TCR comes from a woman younger than 30 in good health and CMV-seronegative. The CDR3 DNA sequence: TGTGCCAGCAGCCTCCCGGGGGAAGCGGGAGGGAGCACAGATACGCAGTATTTT. It codes for CASSLPGEAGGSTDTQYF.